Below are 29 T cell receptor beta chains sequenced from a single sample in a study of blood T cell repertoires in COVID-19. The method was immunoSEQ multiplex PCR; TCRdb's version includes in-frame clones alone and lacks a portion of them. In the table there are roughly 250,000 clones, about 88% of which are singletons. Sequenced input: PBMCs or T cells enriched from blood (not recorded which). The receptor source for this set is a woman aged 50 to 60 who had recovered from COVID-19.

The CDR3 loop reads CASGGRGDYNSPLHF. CDR3 nucleotide sequence: TGTGCCAGTGGGGGTCGGGGGGACTATAATTCACCCCTCCACTTT. This chain uses TRBV27 with TRBJ1-6; TRBD1 might be the D (5 bases). CDR1 MNHEY and CDR2 SMNVEV come from the germline V gene (reference sequence). Trimming removed 9 bases at V and 3 bases at J, with 15 bases between. The CDR3 totals 15 residues.

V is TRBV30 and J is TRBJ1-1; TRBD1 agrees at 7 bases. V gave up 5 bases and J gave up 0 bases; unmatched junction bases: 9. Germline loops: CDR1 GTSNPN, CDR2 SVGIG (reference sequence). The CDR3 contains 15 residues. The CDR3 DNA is TGTGCCTGGTCCTTGACAGGGTCTCTGAACACTGAAGCTTTCTTT. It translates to CAWSLTGSLNTEAFF.

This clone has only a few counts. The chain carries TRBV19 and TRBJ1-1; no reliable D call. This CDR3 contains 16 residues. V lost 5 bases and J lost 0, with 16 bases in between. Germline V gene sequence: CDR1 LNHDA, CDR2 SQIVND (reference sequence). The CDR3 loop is CASSSGGRYLNTEAFF. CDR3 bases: TGTGCCAGTAGTTCGGGCGGGAGATACCTGAACACTGAAGCTTTCTTT.

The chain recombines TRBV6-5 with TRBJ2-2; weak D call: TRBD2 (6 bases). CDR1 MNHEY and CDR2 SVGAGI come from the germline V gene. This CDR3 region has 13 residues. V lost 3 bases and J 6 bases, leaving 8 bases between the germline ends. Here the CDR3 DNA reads TGTGCCAGCAGTTATTGGGAGGCCGGGGAGCTGTTTTTT. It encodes CASSYWEAGELFF.

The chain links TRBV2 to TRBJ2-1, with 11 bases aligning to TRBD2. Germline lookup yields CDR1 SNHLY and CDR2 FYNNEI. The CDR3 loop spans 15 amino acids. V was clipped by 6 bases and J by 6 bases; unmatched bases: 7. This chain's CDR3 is CASSLLAGVTNEQFF. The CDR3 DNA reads TGTGCCAGCAGCCTACTAGCGGGAGTTACCAATGAGCAGTTCTTC.

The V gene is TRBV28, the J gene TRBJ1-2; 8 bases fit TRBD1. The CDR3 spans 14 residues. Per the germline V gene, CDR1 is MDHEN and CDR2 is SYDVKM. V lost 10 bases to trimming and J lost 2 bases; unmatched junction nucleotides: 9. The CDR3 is CATLTGDSNYGYTF. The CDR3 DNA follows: TGTGCCACCCTGACAGGGGATTCCAACTATGGCTACACCTTC.

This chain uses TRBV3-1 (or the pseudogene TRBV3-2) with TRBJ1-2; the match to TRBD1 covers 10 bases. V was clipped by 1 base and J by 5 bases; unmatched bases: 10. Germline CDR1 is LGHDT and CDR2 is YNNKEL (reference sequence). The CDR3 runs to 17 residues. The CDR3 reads CASSQAAGRQGAYGYTF. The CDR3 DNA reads TGTGCCAGCAGCCAAGCCGCGGGCCGACAGGGGGCTTATGGCTACACCTTC.

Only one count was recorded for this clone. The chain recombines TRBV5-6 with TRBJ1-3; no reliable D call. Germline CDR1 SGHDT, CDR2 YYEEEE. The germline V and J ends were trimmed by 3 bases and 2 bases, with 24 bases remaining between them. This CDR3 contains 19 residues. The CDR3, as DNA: TGTGCCAGCAGCTCGTTCGGCAGGAAATCACTCGGGACTGGAAACACCATATATTTT. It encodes CASSSFGRKSLGTGNTIYF.

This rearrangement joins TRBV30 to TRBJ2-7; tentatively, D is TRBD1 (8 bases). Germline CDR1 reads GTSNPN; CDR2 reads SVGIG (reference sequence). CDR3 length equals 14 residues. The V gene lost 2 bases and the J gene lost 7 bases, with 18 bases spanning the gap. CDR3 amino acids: CAWSRTGGAREQYF. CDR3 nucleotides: TGTGCCTGGAGTCGAACAGGGGGGGCTCGGGAGCAGTACTTC.

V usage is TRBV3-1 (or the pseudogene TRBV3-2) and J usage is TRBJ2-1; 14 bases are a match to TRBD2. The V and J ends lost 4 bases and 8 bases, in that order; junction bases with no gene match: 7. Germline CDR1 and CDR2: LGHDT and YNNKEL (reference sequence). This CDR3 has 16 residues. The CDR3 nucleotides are TGTGCCAGCAGCCCCCCGGGGACTAGCGGGAGAGATGAGCAGTTCTTC. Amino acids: CASSPPGTSGRDEQFF.

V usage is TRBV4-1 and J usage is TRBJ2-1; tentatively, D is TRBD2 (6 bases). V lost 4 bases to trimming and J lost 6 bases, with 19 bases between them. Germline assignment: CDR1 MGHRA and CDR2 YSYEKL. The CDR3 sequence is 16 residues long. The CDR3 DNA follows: TGCGCCAGCAGCCCGAAGGGCCTTGACGGGAGCAATGAGCAGTTCTTC. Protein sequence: CASSPKGLDGSNEQFF.

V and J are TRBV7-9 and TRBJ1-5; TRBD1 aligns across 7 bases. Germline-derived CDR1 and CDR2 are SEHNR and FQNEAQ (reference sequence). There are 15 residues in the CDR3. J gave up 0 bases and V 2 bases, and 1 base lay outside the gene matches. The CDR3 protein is CASSLTGDSNQPQHF. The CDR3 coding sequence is TGTGCCAGCAGCTTAACAGGGGATAGCAATCAGCCCCAGCATTTT.

The CDR3 is CASSYNPGFNEQYF. The CDR3 bases are TGTGCCAGCAGTTACAATCCAGGGTTTAACGAGCAGTACTTC. The chain combines TRBV6-5 with TRBJ2-7; the D gene is possibly TRBD1 (5 bases). In germline, CDR1 is MNHEY, CDR2 SVGAGI. The CDR3 has 14 amino acids. V gave up 2 bases and J gave up 5 bases, with 13 bases separating them.

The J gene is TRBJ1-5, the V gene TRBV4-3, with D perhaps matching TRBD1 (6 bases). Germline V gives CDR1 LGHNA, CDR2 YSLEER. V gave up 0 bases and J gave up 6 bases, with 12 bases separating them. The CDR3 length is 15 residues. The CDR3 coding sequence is TGCGCCAGCAGCCAAGAGGACAGCCTCGGTCAGCCCCAGCATTTT. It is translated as CASSQEDSLGQPQHF.

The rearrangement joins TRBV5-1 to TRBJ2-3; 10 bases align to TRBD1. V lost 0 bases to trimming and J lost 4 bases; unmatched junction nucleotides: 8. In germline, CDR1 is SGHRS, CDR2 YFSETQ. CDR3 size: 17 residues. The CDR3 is CASSLASGTGVPDTQYF. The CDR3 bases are TGCGCCAGCAGCTTGGCCAGTGGGACAGGGGTCCCAGATACGCAGTATTTT.

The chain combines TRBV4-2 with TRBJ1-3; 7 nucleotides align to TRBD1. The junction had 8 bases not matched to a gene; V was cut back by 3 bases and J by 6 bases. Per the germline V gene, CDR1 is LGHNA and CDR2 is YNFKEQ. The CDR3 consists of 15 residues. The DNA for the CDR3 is TGTGCCAGCAGCCAGCCCACAGGGGCGGCAAACACCATATATTTT. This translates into CASSQPTGAANTIYF.

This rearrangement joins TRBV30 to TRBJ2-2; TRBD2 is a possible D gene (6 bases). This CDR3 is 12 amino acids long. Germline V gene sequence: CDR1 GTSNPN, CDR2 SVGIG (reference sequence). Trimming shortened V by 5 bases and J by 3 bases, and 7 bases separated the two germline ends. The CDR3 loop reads CAWLADTGELFF. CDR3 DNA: TGTGCCTGGTTAGCGGACACCGGGGAGCTGTTTTTT.

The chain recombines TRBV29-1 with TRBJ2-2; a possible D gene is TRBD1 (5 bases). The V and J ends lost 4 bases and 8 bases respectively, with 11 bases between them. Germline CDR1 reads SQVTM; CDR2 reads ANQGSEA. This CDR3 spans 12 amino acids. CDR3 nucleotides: TGCAGCGTTGTTCACCGACAGGGGGAGCTGTTTTTT. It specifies CSVVHRQGELFF.

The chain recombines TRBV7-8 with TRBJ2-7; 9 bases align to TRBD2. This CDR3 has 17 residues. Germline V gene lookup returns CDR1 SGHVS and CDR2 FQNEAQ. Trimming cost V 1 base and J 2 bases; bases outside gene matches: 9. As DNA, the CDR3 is TGTGCCAGCAGCTTAGTTGGTAGCGGGAGAAGTACCTACGAGCAGTACTTC. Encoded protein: CASSLVGSGRSTYEQYF.

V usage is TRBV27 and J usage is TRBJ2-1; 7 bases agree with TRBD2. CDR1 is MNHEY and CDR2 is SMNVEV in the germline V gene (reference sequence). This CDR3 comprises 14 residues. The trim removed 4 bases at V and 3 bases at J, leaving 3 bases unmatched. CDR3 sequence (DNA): TGTGCCAGCAGTTCCCGGACTAGCTACAATGAGCAGTTCTTC. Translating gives CASSSRTSYNEQFF.

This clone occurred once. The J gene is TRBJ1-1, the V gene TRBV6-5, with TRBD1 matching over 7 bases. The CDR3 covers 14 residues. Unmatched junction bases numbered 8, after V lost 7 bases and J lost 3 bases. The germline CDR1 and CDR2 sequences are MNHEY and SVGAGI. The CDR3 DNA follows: TGTGCCAGCACTACCACAGGGGACTACACTGAAGCTTTCTTT. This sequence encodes CASTTTGDYTEAFF.

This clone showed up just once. The CDR3 loop is CASSLAASGRQADTQYF. The CDR3 bases are TGTGCCAGCAGCTTGGCGGCTAGCGGGAGGCAAGCAGATACGCAGTATTTT. The rearrangement joins TRBV5-4 to TRBJ2-3; TRBD2 matches at 11 bases. The CDR3 is 17 amino acids. V trimming: 0 bases; J trimming: 4 bases; junction bases outside the gene matches: 7. Germline CDR1 and CDR2: SGHNT and YYREEE (reference sequence).

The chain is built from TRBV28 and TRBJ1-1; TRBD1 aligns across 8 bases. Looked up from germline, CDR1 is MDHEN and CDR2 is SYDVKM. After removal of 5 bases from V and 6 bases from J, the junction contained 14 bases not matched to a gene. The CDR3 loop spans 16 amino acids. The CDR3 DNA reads TGTGCCAGCAGTCAACCTCGGACAGGGACGAAACCTGAAGCTTTCTTT. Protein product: CASSQPRTGTKPEAFF.

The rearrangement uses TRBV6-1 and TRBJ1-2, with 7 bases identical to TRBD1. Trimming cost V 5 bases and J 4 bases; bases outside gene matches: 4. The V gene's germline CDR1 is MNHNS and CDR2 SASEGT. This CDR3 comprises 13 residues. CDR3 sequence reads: CASSRTGTYGYTF. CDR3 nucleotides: TGTGCCAGCAGTCGGACAGGAACCTATGGCTACACCTTC.

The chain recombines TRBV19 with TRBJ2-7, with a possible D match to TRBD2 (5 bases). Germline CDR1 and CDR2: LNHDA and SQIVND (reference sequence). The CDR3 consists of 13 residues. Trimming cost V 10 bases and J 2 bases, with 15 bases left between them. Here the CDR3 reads CATTTNSAYEQYF. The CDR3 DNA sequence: TGTGCCACCACGACTAACAGTGCCTACGAGCAGTACTTC.

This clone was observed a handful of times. Here the CDR3 DNA reads TGTGCCAGCAGGCAAAGCGGGGTGGGCACAGATACGCAGTATTTT. It codes for CASRQSGVGTDTQYF. The chain joins TRBV27 to TRBJ2-3; 7 bases agree with TRBD2. Germline V gene lookup returns CDR1 MNHEY and CDR2 SMNVEV (reference sequence). The V gene end was trimmed by 6 bases and the J gene end by 1 base; junction bases not matched to a gene: 7. There are 15 residues in the CDR3.

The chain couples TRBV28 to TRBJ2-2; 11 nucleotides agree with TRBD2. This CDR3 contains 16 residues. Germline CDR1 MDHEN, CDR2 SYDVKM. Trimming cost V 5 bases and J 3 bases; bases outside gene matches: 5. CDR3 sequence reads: CASSVAGGGDTGELFF. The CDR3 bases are TGTGCCAGCAGTGTAGCGGGAGGGGGGGACACCGGGGAGCTGTTTTTT.

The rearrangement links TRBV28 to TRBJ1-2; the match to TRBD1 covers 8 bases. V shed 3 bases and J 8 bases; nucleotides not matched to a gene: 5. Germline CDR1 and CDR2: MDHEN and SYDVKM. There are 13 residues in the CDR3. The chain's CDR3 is CASSLPGTGGYTF. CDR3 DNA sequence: TGTGCCAGCAGTTTGCCCGGGACAGGAGGCTACACCTTC.

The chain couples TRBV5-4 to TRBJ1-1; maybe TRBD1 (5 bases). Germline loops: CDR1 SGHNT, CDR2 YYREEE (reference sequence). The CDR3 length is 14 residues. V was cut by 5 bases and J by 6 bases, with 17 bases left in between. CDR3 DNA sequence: TGTGCCAGCAGTATATCTCAGGGAAAGGCTGAAGCTTTCTTT. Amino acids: CASSISQGKAEAFF.